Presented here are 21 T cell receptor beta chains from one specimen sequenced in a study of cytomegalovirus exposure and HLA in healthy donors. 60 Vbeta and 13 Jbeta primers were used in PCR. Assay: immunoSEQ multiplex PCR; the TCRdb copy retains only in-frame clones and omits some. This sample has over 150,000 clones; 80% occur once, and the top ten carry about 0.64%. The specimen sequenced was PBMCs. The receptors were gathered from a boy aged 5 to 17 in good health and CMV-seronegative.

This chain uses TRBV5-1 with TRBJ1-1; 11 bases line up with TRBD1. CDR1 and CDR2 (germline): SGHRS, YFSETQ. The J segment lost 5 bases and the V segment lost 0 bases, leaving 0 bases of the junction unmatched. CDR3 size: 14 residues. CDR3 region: CASSLGDRGTEAFF. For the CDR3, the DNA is TGCGCCAGCAGCTTGGGGGACAGGGGGACTGAAGCTTTCTTT.

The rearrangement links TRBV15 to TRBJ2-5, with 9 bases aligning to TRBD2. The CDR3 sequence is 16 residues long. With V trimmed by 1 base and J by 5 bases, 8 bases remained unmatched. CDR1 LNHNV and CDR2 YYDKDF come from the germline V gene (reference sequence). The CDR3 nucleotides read TGTGCCACCAGCAGAGGCGGGGGGGGCGGTAGGGAGACCCAGTACTTC. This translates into CATSRGGGGGRETQYF.

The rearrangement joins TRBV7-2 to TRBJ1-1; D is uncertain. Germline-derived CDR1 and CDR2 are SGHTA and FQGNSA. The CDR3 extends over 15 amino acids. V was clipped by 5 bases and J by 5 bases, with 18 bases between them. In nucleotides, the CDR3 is TGTGCCAGCAGCCCCAAGGTGAGCGCCGGGACTGAAGCTTTCTTT. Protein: CASSPKVSAGTEAFF.

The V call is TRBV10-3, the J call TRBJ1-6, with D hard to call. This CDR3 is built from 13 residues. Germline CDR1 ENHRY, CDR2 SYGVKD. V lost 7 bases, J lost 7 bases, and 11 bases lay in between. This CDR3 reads CAIMAGENSPLHF. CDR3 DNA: TGTGCCATCATGGCCGGGGAGAATTCACCCCTCCACTTT.

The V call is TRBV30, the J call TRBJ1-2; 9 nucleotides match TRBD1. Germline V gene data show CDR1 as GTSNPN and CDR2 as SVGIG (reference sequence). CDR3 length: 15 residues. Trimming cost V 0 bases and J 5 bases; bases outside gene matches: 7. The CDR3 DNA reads TGTGCCTGGAGTGTTATAGACAGGGGGTCTTATGGCTACACCTTC. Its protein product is CAWSVIDRGSYGYTF.

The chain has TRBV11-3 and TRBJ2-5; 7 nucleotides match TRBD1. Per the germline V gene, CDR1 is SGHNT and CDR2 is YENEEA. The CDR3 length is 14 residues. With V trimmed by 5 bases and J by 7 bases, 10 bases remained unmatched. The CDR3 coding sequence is TGTGCCAGCAGCCCGTCAAACAGGGGCGGGACCCAGTACTTC. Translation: CASSPSNRGGTQYF. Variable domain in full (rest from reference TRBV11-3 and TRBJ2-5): EAGVVQSPRYKIIEKKQPVAFWCNPISGHNTLYWYLQNLGQGPELLIRYENEEAVDDSQLPKDRFSAERLKGVDSTLKIQPAELGDSAVYLCASSPSNRGGTQYFGPGTRLLVL.

CDR3 protein: CASSEFGNTEAFF. The CDR3 coding sequence is TGTGCCAGCAGTGAATTCGGTAACACTGAAGCTTTCTTT. This chain joins TRBV25-1 and TRBJ1-1; no clear D. The CDR3 length is 13 residues. CDR1 and CDR2 (germline): MGHDK, SYGVNS. V lost 1 base to trimming and J lost 2 bases, with 5 bases between them.

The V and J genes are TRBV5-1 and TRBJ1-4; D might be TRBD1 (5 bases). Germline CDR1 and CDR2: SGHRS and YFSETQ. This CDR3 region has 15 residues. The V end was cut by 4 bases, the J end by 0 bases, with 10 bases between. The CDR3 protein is CASSLGAATNEKLFF. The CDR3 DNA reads TGCGCCAGCAGCCTAGGGGCAGCAACTAATGAAAAACTGTTTTTT.

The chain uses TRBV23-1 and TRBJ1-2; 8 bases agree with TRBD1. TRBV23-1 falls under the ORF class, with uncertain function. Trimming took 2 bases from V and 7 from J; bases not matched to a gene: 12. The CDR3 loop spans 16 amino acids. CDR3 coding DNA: TGCGCCAGCAGTCAAAAAGCCTACAGGGGGGAAGGTGGCTACACCTTC. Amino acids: CASSQKAYRGEGGYTF.

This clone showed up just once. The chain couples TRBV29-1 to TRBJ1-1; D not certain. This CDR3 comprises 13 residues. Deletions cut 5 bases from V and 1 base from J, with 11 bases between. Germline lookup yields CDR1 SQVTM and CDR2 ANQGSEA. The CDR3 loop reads CSVPSTWNTEAFF. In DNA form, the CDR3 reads TGCAGCGTTCCCTCAACATGGAACACTGAAGCTTTCTTT.

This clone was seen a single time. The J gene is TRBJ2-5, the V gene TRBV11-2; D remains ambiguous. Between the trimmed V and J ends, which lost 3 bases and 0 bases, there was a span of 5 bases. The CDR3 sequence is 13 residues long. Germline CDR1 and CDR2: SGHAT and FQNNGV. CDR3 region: CASSFDNQETQYF. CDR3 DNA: TGTGCCAGCAGCTTCGACAACCAAGAGACCCAGTACTTC. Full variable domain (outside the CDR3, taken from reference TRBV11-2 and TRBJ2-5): EAGVAQSPRYKIIEKRQSVAFWCNPISGHATLYWYQQILGQGPKLLIQFQNNGVVDDSQLPKDRFSAERLKGVDSTLKIQPAKLEDSAVYLCASSFDNQETQYFGPGTRLLVL.

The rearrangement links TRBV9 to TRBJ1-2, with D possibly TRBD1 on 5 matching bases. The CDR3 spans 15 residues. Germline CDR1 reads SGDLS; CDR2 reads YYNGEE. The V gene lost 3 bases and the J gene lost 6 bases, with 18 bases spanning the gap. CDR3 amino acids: CASSAAGGLGNGYTF. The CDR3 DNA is TGTGCCAGCAGCGCGGCTGGGGGACTGGGGAATGGCTACACCTTC.

The chain's CDR3 is CASSFRGTNYGYTF. The DNA of the CDR3 is TGTGCCAGCAGTTTCCGCGGGACTAACTATGGCTACACCTTC. The V call is TRBV27, the J call TRBJ1-2; no firm D call. The CDR3 loop spans 14 amino acids. The V and J ends lost 3 bases and 0 bases respectively, with 8 bases between them. CDR1 is MNHEY and CDR2 is SMNVEV in the germline V gene (reference sequence).

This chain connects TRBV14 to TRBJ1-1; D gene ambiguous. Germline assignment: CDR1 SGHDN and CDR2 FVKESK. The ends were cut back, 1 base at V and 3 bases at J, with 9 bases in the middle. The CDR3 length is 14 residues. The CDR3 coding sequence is TGTGCCAGCAGCCAAGTTATAGATTACACTGAAGCTTTCTTT. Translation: CASSQVIDYTEAFF.

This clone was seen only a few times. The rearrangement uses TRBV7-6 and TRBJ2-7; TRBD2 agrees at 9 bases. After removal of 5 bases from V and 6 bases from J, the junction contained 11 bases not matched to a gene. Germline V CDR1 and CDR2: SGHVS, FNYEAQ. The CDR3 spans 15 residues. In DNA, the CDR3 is TGTGCCAGCAGCCCAGGCGGACTAGCGACACTCGAGCAGTACTTC. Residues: CASSPGGLATLEQYF.

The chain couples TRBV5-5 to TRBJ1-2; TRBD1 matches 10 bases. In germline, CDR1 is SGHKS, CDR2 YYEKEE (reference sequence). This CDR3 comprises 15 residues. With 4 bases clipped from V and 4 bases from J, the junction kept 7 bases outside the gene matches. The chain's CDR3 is CASSLTTGGSYGYTF. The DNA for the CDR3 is TGTGCCAGCAGCCTAACGACAGGGGGCAGCTATGGCTACACCTTC.

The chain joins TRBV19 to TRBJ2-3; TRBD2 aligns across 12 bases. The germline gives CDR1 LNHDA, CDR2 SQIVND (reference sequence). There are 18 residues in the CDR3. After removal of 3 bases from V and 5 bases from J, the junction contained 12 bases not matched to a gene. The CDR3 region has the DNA TGTGCCAGTAGTATTGGGACTAGCGGGCCAGACCCGGGAGATACGCAGTATTTT. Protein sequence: CASSIGTSGPDPGDTQYF.

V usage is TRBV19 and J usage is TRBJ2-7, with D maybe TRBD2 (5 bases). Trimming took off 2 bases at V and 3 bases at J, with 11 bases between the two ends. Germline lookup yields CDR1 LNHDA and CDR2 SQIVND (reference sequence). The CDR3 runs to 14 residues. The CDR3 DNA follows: TGTGCCAGTAGTATATCAACCCGGGACTACGAGCAGTACTTC. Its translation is CASSISTRDYEQYF.

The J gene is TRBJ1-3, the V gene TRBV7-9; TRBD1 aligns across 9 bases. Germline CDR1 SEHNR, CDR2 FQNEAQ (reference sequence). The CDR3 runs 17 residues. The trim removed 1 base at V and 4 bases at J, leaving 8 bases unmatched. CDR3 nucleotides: TGTGCCAGCAGCTTAGGTGGACAGGGGCTGGGAGGAAACACCATATATTTT. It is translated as CASSLGGQGLGGNTIYF.

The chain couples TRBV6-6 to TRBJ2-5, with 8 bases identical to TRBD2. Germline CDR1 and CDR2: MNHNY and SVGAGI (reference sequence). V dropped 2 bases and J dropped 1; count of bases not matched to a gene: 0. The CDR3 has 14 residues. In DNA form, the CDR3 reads TGTGCCAGCAGTTACCGGGGGGGCCAAGAGACCCAGTACTTC. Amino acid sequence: CASSYRGGQETQYF.

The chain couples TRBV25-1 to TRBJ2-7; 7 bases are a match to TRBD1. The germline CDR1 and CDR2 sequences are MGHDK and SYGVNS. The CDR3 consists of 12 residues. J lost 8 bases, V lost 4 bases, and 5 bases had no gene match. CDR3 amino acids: CASSGSTGKQYF. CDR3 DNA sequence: TGTGCCAGCAGTGGCTCGACAGGGAAGCAGTACTTC.